Each of the 10 T cell receptor beta chains below was sequenced from the same sample in a study of OX40 agonist ivuxolimab in advanced cancers. The library was built by means of the immunoSEQ multiplex PCR assay. Imported from immuneACCESS, the table was reduced by TCRdb to in-frame sequences with V and J called. These copies leave out some clones; in studies compared against another copy, an unresolved V gene accounts for under half, and the cause of the remainder is not known. A total of tens of thousands of clones appear in this sample, around four fifths of them only once. The ten largest clones represent approximately 3.5% of the sample. The sequencing here drew on CD4+ or CD8+ T cells sorted from blood, taken in a trial of the OX40 agonist ivuxolimab. All receptors come from an adult with an advanced solid tumor such as melanoma, head and neck, liver or kidney cancer.

This clone occurred a few times. The V gene is TRBV18, the J gene TRBJ2-2, with D unresolved. This CDR3 comprises 12 residues. From germline, CDR1 is KGHSH and CDR2 LQKENI. The V and J ends lost 6 bases and 7 bases respectively, with 9 bases between them. The DNA for the CDR3 is TGTGCCAGCTCGCCGGATAGCGGGGAGCTGTTTTTT. This gives the protein CASSPDSGELFF.

This chain uses TRBV18 with TRBJ2-1; a possible D gene is TRBD2 (6 bases). The CDR3 consists of 15 residues. The V and J ends lost 3 bases and 9 bases respectively, with 18 bases between them. Germline V gives CDR1 KGHSH, CDR2 LQKENI. CDR3: CASSPLQEGRGEQFF. The DNA for the CDR3 is TGTGCCAGCTCACCTTTACAGGAGGGTAGAGGTGAGCAGTTCTTC.

In nucleotides, the CDR3 is TGCGCCAGCAGCGACCGGGACAGGTCGGGCTTTAACACTGAAGCTTTCTTT. Its protein product is CASSDRDRSGFNTEAFF. The V gene is TRBV5-1, the J gene TRBJ1-1, with TRBD1 matching over 8 bases. There are 17 residues in the CDR3. V dropped 4 bases and J dropped 2; count of bases not matched to a gene: 13. Germline V gene lookup returns CDR1 SGHRS and CDR2 YFSETQ.

The rearrangement links TRBV15 to TRBJ2-2; 10 bases map to TRBD2. Germline V lookup: CDR1 LNHNV, CDR2 YYDKDF (reference sequence). V trimming: 1 base; J trimming: 6 bases; junction bases outside the gene matches: 8. This CDR3 region has 17 residues. CDR3 residues: CATSRGSGGVQAGELFF. CDR3 coding DNA: TGTGCCACCAGCAGAGGGAGCGGGGGGGTCCAAGCCGGGGAGCTGTTTTTT.

The chain has TRBV6-5 and TRBJ1-2, with 7 bases that match TRBD1. This CDR3 comprises 14 residues. Germline assignment: CDR1 MNHEY and CDR2 SVGAGI. The V gene end was trimmed by 3 bases and the J gene end by 6 bases; junction bases not matched to a gene: 7. The CDR3 spells CASSYNRGMHGYTF. The CDR3 DNA reads TGTGCCAGCAGTTATAACAGGGGAATGCATGGCTACACCTTC.

V usage is TRBV28 and J usage is TRBJ2-3; TRBD1 aligns across 8 bases. The CDR3 runs to 15 residues. The junction had 6 bases not matched to a gene; V was cut back by 6 bases and J by 1 base. Germline V gene sequence: CDR1 MDHEN, CDR2 SYDVKM. The DNA for the CDR3 is TGTGCCAGCAGACCAGCAGGGGGCGGCACAGATACGCAGTATTTT. The encoded protein is CASRPAGGGTDTQYF. Full variable domain (remainder filled in from reference TRBV28 and TRBJ2-3): DVKVTQSSRYLVKRTGEKVFLECVQDMDHENMFWYRQDPGLGLRLIYFSYDVKMKEKGDIPEGYSVSREKKERFSLILESASTNQTSMYLCASRPAGGGTDTQYFGPGTRLTVL.

The genes are TRBV18 and TRBJ1-5, with D hard to call. With 5 bases removed from V and 6 bases from J, the gap between germline ends came to 14 bases. CDR1 and CDR2 (germline): KGHSH, LQKENI. There are 14 residues in the CDR3. CDR3 coding DNA: TGTGCCAGCTCAGCCAGTGGGGAGGGTCAGCCCCAGCATTTT. Translating it yields CASSASGEGQPQHF.

Here the CDR3 DNA reads TGTGCCAGCAGCCCGGACGCGACAGGGCCTGTCTATGGCTACACCTTC. Its protein is CASSPDATGPVYGYTF. The rearrangement joins TRBV7-3 to TRBJ1-2, with TRBD1 matching over 7 bases. The germline gives CDR1 SGHTA, CDR2 FQGTGA. This CDR3 is 16 amino acids long. V dropped 5 bases and J dropped 4; count of bases not matched to a gene: 13.

The V call is TRBV7-3, the J call TRBJ2-1, with D perhaps given as TRBD1 or TRBD2 (6 bases each). With 2 bases removed from V and 4 bases from J, the gap between germline ends came to 12 bases. The length of the CDR3 is 15 residues. Germline V gene data show CDR1 as SGHTA and CDR2 as FQGTGA. CDR3 region: CASSLERGVYNEQFF. In DNA form, the CDR3 reads TGTGCCAGCAGCTTAGAAAGGGGGGTATACAATGAGCAGTTCTTC.

This clone showed up just once. V gene TRBV18 combines with J gene TRBJ1-4; D possibly corresponds to TRBD1 (5 bases). The CDR3 sequence is 15 residues long. Between the trimmed V and J ends, which lost 3 bases and 8 bases, there was a span of 16 bases. From germline, CDR1 is KGHSH and CDR2 LQKENI. The CDR3 nucleotides read TGTGCCAGCTCACCCGCGGCAGGGTTTTTGGAAAAACTGTTTTTT. Encoded protein: CASSPAAGFLEKLFF.